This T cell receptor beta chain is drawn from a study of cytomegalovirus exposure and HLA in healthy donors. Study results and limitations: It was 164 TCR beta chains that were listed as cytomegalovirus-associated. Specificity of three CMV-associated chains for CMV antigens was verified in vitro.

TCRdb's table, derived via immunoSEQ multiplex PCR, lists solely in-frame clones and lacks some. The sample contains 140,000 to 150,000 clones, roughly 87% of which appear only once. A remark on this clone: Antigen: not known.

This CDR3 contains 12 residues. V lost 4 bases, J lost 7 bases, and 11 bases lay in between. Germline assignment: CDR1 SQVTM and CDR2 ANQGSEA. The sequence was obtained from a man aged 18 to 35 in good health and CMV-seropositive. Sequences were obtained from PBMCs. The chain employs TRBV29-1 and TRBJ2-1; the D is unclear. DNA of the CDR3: TGCAGCGTTGTCCCGCCTCGGAATGAGCAGTTCTTC. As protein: CSVVPPRNEQFF.